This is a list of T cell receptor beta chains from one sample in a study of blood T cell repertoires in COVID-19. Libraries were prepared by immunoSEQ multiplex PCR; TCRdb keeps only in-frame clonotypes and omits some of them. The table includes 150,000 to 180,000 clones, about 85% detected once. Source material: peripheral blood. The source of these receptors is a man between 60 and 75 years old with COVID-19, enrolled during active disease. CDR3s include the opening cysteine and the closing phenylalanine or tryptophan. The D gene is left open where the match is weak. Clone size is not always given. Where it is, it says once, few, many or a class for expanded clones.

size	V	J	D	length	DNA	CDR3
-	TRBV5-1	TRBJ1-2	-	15	TGCGCCAGCAGCTTGGTTGCAGGGTTCGACTATGGCTACACCTTC	CASSLVAGFDYGYTF
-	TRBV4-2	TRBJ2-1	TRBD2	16	TGTGCCAGCAGCCAAGAAGGACTAGCGGGGGTTCAGGAGCAGTTCTTC	CASSQEGLAGVQEQFF
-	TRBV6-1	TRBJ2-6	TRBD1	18	TGTGCCAGCAGTGAACTCCGACAGGGAAGGTCTGGGGCCAACGTCCTGACTTTC	CASSELRQGRSGANVLTF
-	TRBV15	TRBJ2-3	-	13	TGTGCCACCAGCAGAGAGGAGGGATATACGCAGTATTTT	CATSREEGYTQYF
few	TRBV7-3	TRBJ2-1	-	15	TGTGCCAGCAGCTTAAACGAGGGTTCCTACAATGAGCAGTTCTTC	CASSLNEGSYNEQFF
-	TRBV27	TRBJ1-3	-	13	TGTGCCAGCAGTCCGCCCGGTGGAAACACCATATATTTT	CASSPPGGNTIYF
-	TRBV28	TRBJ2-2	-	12	TGTGCCAGCAGCCGGAGCACCGGGGAGCTGTTTTTT	CASSRSTGELFF
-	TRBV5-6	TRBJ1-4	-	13	TGTGCCAGCAGCTTTTCCGAACAGGGAAAACTGTTTTTT	CASSFSEQGKLFF
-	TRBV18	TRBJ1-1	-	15	TGTGCCAGCTCACCACGTATGACAGACAGATCCGAAGCTTTCTTT	CASSPRMTDRSEAFF
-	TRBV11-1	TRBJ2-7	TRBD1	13	TGTGCCAGCAGCTACAGGGGGCGGAACGAGCAGTACTTC	CASSYRGRNEQYF
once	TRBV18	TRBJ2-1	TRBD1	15	TGTGCCAGCTCACAGGGACAGGTGACTTACAATGAGCAGTTCTTC	CASSQGQVTYNEQFF
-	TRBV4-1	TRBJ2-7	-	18	TGCGCCAGCAGCCAAGCCCGAAGAACCATGACGGACACCTACGAGCAGTACTTC	CASSQARRTMTDTYEQYF
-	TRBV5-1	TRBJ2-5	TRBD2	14	TGCGCCAGCAGCCGGACTAGCGATCAAGAGACCCAGTACTTC	CASSRTSDQETQYF
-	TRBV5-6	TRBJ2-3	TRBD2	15	TGTGCCAGCTTTTGGGGACTAGCGGAAACAGATACGCAGTATTTT	CASFWGLAETDTQYF
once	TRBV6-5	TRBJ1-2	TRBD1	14	TGTGCCAGCAGAAGACAGGGAACGGCTTATGGCTACACCTTC	CASRRQGTAYGYTF
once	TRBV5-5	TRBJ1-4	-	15	TGTGCCAGCAGAACCGGTCTTGCAGGGGCGGAAAAACTGTTTTTT	CASRTGLAGAEKLFF
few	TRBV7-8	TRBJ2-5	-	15	TGTGCCAGCAGCTTAGGGTCGGGATTTCAAGAGACCCAGTACTTC	CASSLGSGFQETQYF
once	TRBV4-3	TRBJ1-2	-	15	TGCGCCAGCAGCCAAGATCCACCACAAATCTATGGCTACACCTTC	CASSQDPPQIYGYTF
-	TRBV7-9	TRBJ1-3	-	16	TGTGCCAGCAGGTCTAGGACAATTATCTCTGGAAACACCATATATTTT	CASRSRTIISGNTIYF
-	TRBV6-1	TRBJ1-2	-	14	TGTGCCAGCAGTGAAGCACAGACAAACTATGGCTACACCTTC	CASSEAQTNYGYTF
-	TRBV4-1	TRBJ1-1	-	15	TGCGCCAGCAGCCATCATGGGGGGTTCTTCACTGAAGCTTTCTTT	CASSHHGGFFTEAFF
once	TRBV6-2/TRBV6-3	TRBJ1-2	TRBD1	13	TGTGCCAGCAGTTCGGTGGACAGGGGTGGCTACACCTTC	CASSSVDRGGYTF
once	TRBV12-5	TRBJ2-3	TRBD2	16	TGTGCTAGTGGTTTTCTAGTGGGAGGGGGCACAGATACGCAGTATTTT	CASGFLVGGGTDTQYF
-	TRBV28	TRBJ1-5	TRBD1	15	TGTGCCAGCAGACCCGGACAGGGGGCGAGTCAGCCCCAGCATTTT	CASRPGQGASQPQHF
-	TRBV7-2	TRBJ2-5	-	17	TGTGCCAGCAGCCCGAAAAGCCTAAGTTTTAAACAAGAGACCCAGTACTTC	CASSPKSLSFKQETQYF
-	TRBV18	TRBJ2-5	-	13	TGTGCCAGCTCACCAGGCAGCCAAGAGACCCAGTACTTC	CASSPGSQETQYF
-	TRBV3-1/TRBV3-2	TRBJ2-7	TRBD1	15	TGTGCCAGCAGCTATAGGGACAGGGGTCGGGGCGAGCAGTACTTC	CASSYRDRGRGEQYF
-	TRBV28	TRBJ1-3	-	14	TGTGCCAGCAGTTTGGGGAGCTCTGGAAACACCATATATTTT	CASSLGSSGNTIYF
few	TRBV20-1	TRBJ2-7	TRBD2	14	TGCAGTGCTAGTCGGCCGGGACTAGCGTTCGAGCAGTACTTC	CSASRPGLAFEQYF
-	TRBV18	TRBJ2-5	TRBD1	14	TGTGCCAGCTCACCGGGACAGGGGAAAGAGACCCAGTACTTC	CASSPGQGKETQYF
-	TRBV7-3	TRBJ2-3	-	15	TGTGCCAGCAGCTCTGAGGGAGGAAGCGCGGATACGCAGTATTTT	CASSSEGGSADTQYF
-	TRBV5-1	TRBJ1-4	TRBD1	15	TGCGCCAGCAGCACGGGACAGGGGGGAAGCGAAAAACTGTTTTTT	CASSTGQGGSEKLFF
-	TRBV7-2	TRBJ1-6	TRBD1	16	TGTGCCAGCAGCTTAGGGCCGGACAGGCGCCCGGACACCCTCCACTTT	CASSLGPDRRPDTLHF
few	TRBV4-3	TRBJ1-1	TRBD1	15	TGCGCCAGCAGCCAAGGACCCGGACAGGTAGGAGAAGCTTTCTTT	CASSQGPGQVGEAFF
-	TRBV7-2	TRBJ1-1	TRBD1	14	TGTGCCAGCAGCGCGGGACAGGCGAACACTGAAGCTTTCTTT	CASSAGQANTEAFF
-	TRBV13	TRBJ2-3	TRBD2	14	TGTGCCAGCAGTATTCCGGGGGGTACAGATACGCAGTATTTT	CASSIPGGTDTQYF
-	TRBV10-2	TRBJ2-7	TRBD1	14	TGCGCCAGCAGGGACAGGGCTTTTTCCTACGAGCAGTACTTC	CASRDRAFSYEQYF